This is a list of T cell receptor beta chains from one sample in a study of CXCR3-negative and CXCR3-positive naive CD8 T cells. TCRdb reworked the 5' RACE reads into one entry per CDR3 protein, no DNA. The specimen's table records 110,000 or so distinct CDR3 sequences. Material: naive CXCR3+ CD8+ T cells from blood. Receptors were obtained from a human donor in good health. Some clones in this sample may be carry-over from other donors' samples. The CDR3 runs from the conserved cysteine through the conserved F or W. Each record gives: CDR3 protein, CDR3 length, J gene, V gene.

CAISESERQETQYF,14,TRBJ2-5,TRBV10-3
CASSVDGGETQYF,13,TRBJ2-5,TRBV9
CASSLLGPAYDGGEQYF,17,TRBJ2-7,TRBV5-1
CATAGTITGELFF,13,TRBJ2-2,TRBV19
CASSLRHPGGTDTQYF,16,TRBJ2-3,TRBV12-3/TRBV12-4
CASSFLLVAPSETQYF,16,TRBJ2-5,TRBV7-6
CASSFYRNYEQYF,13,TRBJ2-7,TRBV12-3/TRBV12-4
CATSSLAGVMNEQFF,15,TRBJ2-1,TRBV12-3/TRBV12-4
CASSPPGLPVYEQFF,15,TRBJ2-1,TRBV7-6
CASSGDIWETQYF,13,TRBJ2-5,TRBV10-2
CASSLWAREGYEQYF,15,TRBJ2-7,TRBV7-9
CASSFGTGMETQYF,14,TRBJ2-5,TRBV6-5
CASTEGRRDEQFF,13,TRBJ2-1,TRBV7-6
CASSQVGTGNYGYTF,15,TRBJ1-2,TRBV4-1
CASLAAGTGAYEQYF,15,TRBJ2-7,TRBV6-6
CASSQGRSTSGRVYTGELFF,20,TRBJ2-2,TRBV14
CASSPSGDYNEQFF,14,TRBJ2-1,TRBV7-3
CASSSPGLADNEQFF,15,TRBJ2-1,TRBV28
CASSQEYPAVAFTDTQYF,18,TRBJ2-3,TRBV4-3
CASSGTGGSYEQYF,14,TRBJ2-7,TRBV12-3/TRBV12-4
CASSFYRGETQYF,13,TRBJ2-5,TRBV11-2
CASSLAGFGTEAFF,14,TRBJ1-1,TRBV5-1
CASSWDRVYEQYF,13,TRBJ2-7,TRBV5-5
CAWNPGTGDYEQYF,14,TRBJ2-7,TRBV30
CSARDYRAMNTEAFF,15,TRBJ1-1,TRBV20-1
CASSIYSGRANEQFF,15,TRBJ2-1,TRBV19
CSAYTGAAYEQYF,13,TRBJ2-7,TRBV20-1
CSVALAEVGADTQYF,15,TRBJ2-3,TRBV29-1
CASSQLRDGSAYGYTF,16,TRBJ1-2,TRBV16
CASSFRGLLYEQYF,14,TRBJ2-7,TRBV28
CASSQMVLNAGELFF,15,TRBJ2-2,TRBV4-3
CASSLVMDTQYF,12,TRBJ2-3,TRBV7-9
CASSWTSNEQFF,12,TRBJ2-1,TRBV5-1
CASLGTEGFGEQYF,14,TRBJ2-7,TRBV6-5
CASSPSLGGPPYNEQFF,17,TRBJ2-1,TRBV3-1
CASSLNAYEQYF,12,TRBJ2-7,TRBV12-3/TRBV12-4
CASSPWAGTDTQYF,14,TRBJ2-3,TRBV14
CASSQGTIHYEQYF,14,TRBJ2-7,TRBV4-2
CASSASSGSNEQFF,14,TRBJ2-1,TRBV12-3/TRBV12-4
CASSLEGRVEQYF,13,TRBJ2-7,TRBV7-6
CASSFGGDYNEQFF,14,TRBJ2-1,TRBV5-1
CASSAGTGTYEQYF,14,TRBJ2-7,TRBV5-4
CASSSLGDLQTSGANVLTF,19,TRBJ2-6,TRBV7-9
CASSIDLPSEQYF,13,TRBJ2-7,TRBV19
CASSLGQGVADTQYF,15,TRBJ2-3,TRBV19
CSARDKGWGGPNPNEQFF,18,TRBJ2-1,TRBV20-1